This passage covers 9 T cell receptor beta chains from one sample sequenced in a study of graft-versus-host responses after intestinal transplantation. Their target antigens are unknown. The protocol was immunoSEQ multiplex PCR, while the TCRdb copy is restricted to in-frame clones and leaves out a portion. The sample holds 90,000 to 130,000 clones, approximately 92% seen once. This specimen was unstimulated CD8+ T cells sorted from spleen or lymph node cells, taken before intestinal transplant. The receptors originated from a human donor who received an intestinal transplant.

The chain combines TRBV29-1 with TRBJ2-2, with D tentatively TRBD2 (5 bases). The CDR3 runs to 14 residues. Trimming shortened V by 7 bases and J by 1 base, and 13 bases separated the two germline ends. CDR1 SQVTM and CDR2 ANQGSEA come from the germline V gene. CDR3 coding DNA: TGCAGCGCCGAGGACTTCTGGAACACCGGGGAGCTGTTTTTT. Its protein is CSAEDFWNTGELFF.

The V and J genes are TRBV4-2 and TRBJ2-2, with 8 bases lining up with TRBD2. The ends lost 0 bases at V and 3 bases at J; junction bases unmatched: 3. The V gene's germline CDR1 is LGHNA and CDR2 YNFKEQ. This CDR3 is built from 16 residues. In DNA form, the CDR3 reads TGTGCCAGCAGCCAAGATCCAGCGGGGGACACCGGGGAGCTGTTTTTT. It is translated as CASSQDPAGDTGELFF.

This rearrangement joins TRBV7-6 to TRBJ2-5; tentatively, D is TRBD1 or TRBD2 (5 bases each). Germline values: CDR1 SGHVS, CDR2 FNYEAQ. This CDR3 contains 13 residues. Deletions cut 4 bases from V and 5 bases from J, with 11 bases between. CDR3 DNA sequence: TGTGCCAGCAGCTCTAGCTGGGGGGAGACCCAGTACTTC. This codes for CASSSSWGETQYF.

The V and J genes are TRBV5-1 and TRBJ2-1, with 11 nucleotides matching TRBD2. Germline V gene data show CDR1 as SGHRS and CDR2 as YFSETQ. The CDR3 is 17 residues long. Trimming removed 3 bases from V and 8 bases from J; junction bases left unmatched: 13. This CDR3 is CASSSRRLAGGGDEQFF. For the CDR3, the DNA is TGCGCCAGCAGCTCCCGTCGGCTAGCGGGAGGTGGAGATGAGCAGTTCTTC. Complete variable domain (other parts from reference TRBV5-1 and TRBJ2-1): KAGVTQTPRYLIKTRGQQVTLSCSPISGHRSVSWYQQTPGQGLQFLFEYFSETQRNKGNFPGRFSGRQFSNSRSEMNVSTLELGDSALYLCASSSRRLAGGGDEQFFGPGTRLTVL.

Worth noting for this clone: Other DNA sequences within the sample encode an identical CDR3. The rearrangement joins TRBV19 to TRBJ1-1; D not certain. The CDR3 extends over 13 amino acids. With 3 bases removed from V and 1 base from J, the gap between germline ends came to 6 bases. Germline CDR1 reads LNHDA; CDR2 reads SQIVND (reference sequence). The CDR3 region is CASSIGGNTEAFF. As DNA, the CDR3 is TGTGCCAGTAGTATCGGCGGGAACACTGAAGCTTTCTTT. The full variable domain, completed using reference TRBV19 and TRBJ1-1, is DGGITQSPKYLFRKEGQNVTLSCEQNLNHDAMYWYRQDPGQGLRLIYYSQIVNDFQKGDIAEGYSVSREKKESFPLTVTSAQKNPTAFYLCASSIGGNTEAFFGQGTRLTVV.

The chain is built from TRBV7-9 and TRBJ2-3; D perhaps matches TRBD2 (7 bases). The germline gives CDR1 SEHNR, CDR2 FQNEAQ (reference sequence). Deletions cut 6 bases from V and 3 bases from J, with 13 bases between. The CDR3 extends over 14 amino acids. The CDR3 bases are TGTGCCAGCAGGGGGGGGCGGGAGACAGATACGCAGTATTTT. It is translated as CASRGGRETDTQYF.

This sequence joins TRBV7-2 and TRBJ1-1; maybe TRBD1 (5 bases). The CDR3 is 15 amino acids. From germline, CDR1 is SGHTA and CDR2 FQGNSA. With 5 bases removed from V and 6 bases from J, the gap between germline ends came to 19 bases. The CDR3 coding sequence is TGTGCCAGCAGCGTTTCCGGGACCCTTGCCCCTGAAGCTTTCTTT. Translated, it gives CASSVSGTLAPEAFF.

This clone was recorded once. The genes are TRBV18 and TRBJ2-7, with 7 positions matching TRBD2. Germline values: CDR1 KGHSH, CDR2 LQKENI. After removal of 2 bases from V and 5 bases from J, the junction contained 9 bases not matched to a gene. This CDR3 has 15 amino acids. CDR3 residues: CASSPSSGLADEQYF. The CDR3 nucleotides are TGTGCCAGCTCACCATCATCGGGGCTAGCGGACGAGCAGTACTTC.

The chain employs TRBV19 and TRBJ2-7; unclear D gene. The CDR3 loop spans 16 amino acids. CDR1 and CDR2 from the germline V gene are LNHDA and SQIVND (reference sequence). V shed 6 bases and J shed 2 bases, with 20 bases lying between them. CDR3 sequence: CASSPPGPHGPYEQYF. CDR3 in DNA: TGTGCCAGTAGCCCGCCGGGCCCACACGGCCCCTACGAGCAGTACTTC.